These 20 T cell receptor beta chains came from one sample sequenced in a study of neoadjuvant anti-PD-1 for oral cavity cancer. The time point was: after neoadjuvant nivolumab, at surgical resection. Measured with immunoSEQ multiplex PCR; TCRdb has only the in-frame clones, and not every one. The data contain about 12,000 clones, about two thirds of them singletons. The sequencing used PBMCs, collected after nivolumab (anti-PD-1) treatment. The source is a person between 35 and 79 years old with oral cavity squamous cell carcinoma.

This clone was picked up a small number of times. The V call is TRBV5-1, the J call TRBJ2-1; the D is unclear. V was trimmed by 3 bases and J by 0 bases, leaving 13 bases between them. Per germline, CDR1 SGHRS and CDR2 YFSETQ. The CDR3 loop spans 16 amino acids. The CDR3 sequence is CASSSDPTYSYNEQFF. Here the CDR3 DNA reads TGCGCCAGCAGCTCGGACCCGACATACTCCTACAATGAGCAGTTCTTC.

The chain employs TRBV9 and TRBJ2-2; a possible D gene is TRBD1 (6 bases). Deletions cut 0 bases from V and 2 bases from J, with 11 bases between. The CDR3 sequence is 16 residues long. Germline CDR1 SGDLS, CDR2 YYNGEE. The CDR3 here is CASSVGRTANTGELFF. CDR3 in DNA: TGTGCCAGCAGCGTAGGGAGGACAGCCAACACCGGGGAGCTGTTTTTT.

The J gene is TRBJ2-2, the V gene TRBV27; 8 bases fit TRBD1. The CDR3 consists of 13 residues. CDR1 and CDR2 from the germline V gene are MNHEY and SMNVEV (reference sequence). V was clipped by 11 bases and J by 5 bases; unmatched bases: 7. CDR3 amino acids: CACTRQGTGELFF. Here the CDR3 DNA reads TGTGCCTGCACAAGACAGGGGACCGGGGAGCTGTTTTTT.

This clone was seen more than once but under ten times. The chain joins TRBV7-8 to TRBJ2-1; D possibly corresponds to TRBD2 (6 bases). Germline CDR1 reads SGHVS; CDR2 reads FQNEAQ. V was shortened by 4 bases and J by 1 base, with 14 bases between the two germline ends. There are 16 residues in the CDR3. CDR3 protein: CASSSKRVRSYNEQFF. The CDR3 nucleotides read TGTGCCAGCAGCTCGAAGCGGGTACGTTCCTACAATGAGCAGTTCTTC.

This clone was seen a handful of times. The V call is TRBV10-3, the J call TRBJ1-2, with D unclear. The CDR3 contains 16 residues. Trimming took 0 bases from V and 0 from J, leaving 11 bases between them. CDR1 ENHRY and CDR2 SYGVKD come from the germline V gene. The CDR3 loop is CAISESADRSNYGYTF. Here the CDR3 DNA reads TGTGCCATCAGTGAGTCGGCGGACCGCTCTAACTATGGCTACACCTTC.

The chain couples TRBV14 to TRBJ1-1, with a tentative D call TRBD1 (6 bases). Between the trimmed V and J ends, which lost 4 bases and 10 bases, there was a span of 13 bases. CDR1 is SGHDN, CDR2 FVKESK, per germline. The CDR3 totals 12 residues. The CDR3 DNA sequence: TGTGCCAGCAGCCCCCAGGGCAGGGGAGCTTTCTTT. Protein product: CASSPQGRGAFF.

The CDR3 here is CASRLLASPGQPIGYTF. CDR3 nucleotides: TGCGCCAGCCGCCTCCTGGCGAGCCCTGGACAACCAATTGGCTACACCTTC. The J gene is TRBJ1-2, the V gene TRBV5-1; tentatively, D is TRBD1 (5 bases). Trimming took off 7 bases at V and 7 bases at J, with 29 bases between the two ends. This CDR3 has 17 residues. CDR1 SGHRS and CDR2 YFSETQ come from the germline V gene.

This clone was detected only once. The rearrangement joins TRBV5-4 to TRBJ1-5; TRBD1 might be the D (5 bases). Trimming left V 5 bases short and J 4 bases short, with 13 bases between. The germline V gene has CDR1 SGHNT and CDR2 YYREEE (reference sequence). The CDR3 totals 14 residues. The chain's CDR3 is CASSSYGGNQPQHF. CDR3 bases: TGTGCCAGCAGTTCCTATGGGGGGAATCAGCCCCAGCATTTT.

This chain links TRBV12-5 with TRBJ2-2; 11 positions match TRBD2. The junction had 8 bases not matched to a gene; V was cut back by 3 bases and J by 5 bases. The CDR3 length is 17 residues. Germline loops: CDR1 LGHNT, CDR2 FRNRAP. In DNA form, the CDR3 reads TGTGCTAGTGGTTTCCGCACCGTAGCGGGAGGGACCGGGGAGCTGTTTTTT. This encodes CASGFRTVAGGTGELFF.

V and J are TRBV27 and TRBJ1-1; possibly TRBD1 for D (5 bases). Germline CDR1 reads MNHEY; CDR2 reads SMNVEV (reference sequence). The length of the CDR3 is 15 residues. Trimming pared 2 bases from V and 5 bases from J, leaving 15 bases between. CDR3 nucleotides: TGTGCCAGCAGTTTAATCAGGGCGTGGGGGACTGAAGCTTTCTTT. This encodes CASSLIRAWGTEAFF.

The rearrangement links TRBV5-1 to TRBJ2-1; D gene unclear. Trimming shortened V by 2 bases and J by 0 bases, and 30 bases separated the two germline ends. The CDR3 has 22 residues. The germline CDR1 and CDR2 sequences are SGHRS and YFSETQ. The chain's CDR3 is CASSFGYATPGVDGSSYNEQFF. The CDR3 DNA follows: TGCGCCAGCAGCTTTGGTTATGCCACCCCCGGCGTCGATGGTAGCTCCTACAATGAGCAGTTCTTC.

The chain joins TRBV5-1 to TRBJ1-4; D is unresolved. The CDR3 contains 15 residues. V lost 0 bases to trimming and J lost 5 bases, with 11 bases between them. Per germline, CDR1 SGHRS and CDR2 YFSETQ. The CDR3 nucleotides are TGCGCCAGCAGCTTGGCGTTAGGGCCGAATGAAAAACTGTTTTTT. Its protein is CASSLALGPNEKLFF.

This clone occurred once. The rearrangement uses TRBV25-1 and TRBJ2-2; a possible D gene is TRBD2 (6 bases). The CDR3 consists of 15 residues. Trimming took 4 bases from V and 5 from J, leaving 14 bases between them. CDR1 and CDR2 from the germline V gene are MGHDK and SYGVNS. The DNA of the CDR3 is TGTGCCAGCAGTGTAACCGGGACTCAAACCGGGGAGCTGTTTTTT. It specifies CASSVTGTQTGELFF. Drawing the rest from reference TRBV25-1 and TRBJ2-2, the complete variable domain is EADIYQTPRYLVIGTGKKITLECSQTMGHDKMYWYQQDPGMELHLIHYSYGVNSTEKGDLSSESTVSRIRTEHFPLTLESARPSHTSQYLCASSVTGTQTGELFFGEGSRLTVL.

The chain carries TRBV4-2 and TRBJ2-5; 10 bases line up with TRBD2. The germline V gene has CDR1 LGHNA and CDR2 YNFKEQ. Trimming cost V 0 bases and J 1 base; bases outside gene matches: 2. This CDR3 contains 16 residues. The chain's CDR3 is CASSQDQRGGQETQYF. The CDR3 DNA follows: TGTGCCAGCAGCCAAGATCAGCGGGGGGGCCAAGAGACCCAGTACTTC.

The genes are TRBV5-1 and TRBJ1-2; perhaps TRBD1 as D (5 bases). V was pared by 5 bases and J by 0 bases, with 14 bases between. Germline lookup yields CDR1 SGHRS and CDR2 YFSETQ. This CDR3 has 15 residues. The CDR3 is CASSIGTVANYGYTF. The CDR3, as DNA: TGCGCCAGCAGTATCGGGACCGTAGCTAACTATGGCTACACCTTC. The variable domain in full, with the rest retrieved from reference TRBV5-1 and TRBJ1-2, is KAGVTQTPRYLIKTRGQQVTLSCSPISGHRSVSWYQQTPGQGLQFLFEYFSETQRNKGNFPGRFSGRQFSNSRSEMNVSTLELGDSALYLCASSIGTVANYGYTFGSGTRLTVV.

This chain joins TRBV27 and TRBJ2-3; D is unclear. CDR3 length equals 17 residues. Germline V gene data show CDR1 as MNHEY and CDR2 as SMNVEV (reference sequence). Trimming took 2 bases from V and 1 from J, leaving 16 bases between them. CDR3 in amino acids: CASSLPLQSSRTDTQYF. Here the CDR3 DNA reads TGTGCCAGCAGTTTACCCTTACAATCGTCGCGCACAGATACGCAGTATTTT.

This clone was observed a single time. J is TRBJ1-4 and V is TRBV13; D gene ambiguous. V was trimmed by 0 bases and J by 7 bases, leaving 27 bases between them. The CDR3 runs to 20 residues. Germline CDR1 PRHDT, CDR2 FYEKMQ (reference sequence). CDR3 region: CASSLGLLLGRESRGEKLFF. For the CDR3, the DNA is TGTGCCAGCAGCTTAGGCCTACTGTTGGGAAGAGAGTCACGGGGTGAAAAACTGTTTTTT.

The CDR3 DNA reads as TGTGCCTGGGGGACTCCTGCTCTCGAGCAGTACTTC. Amino acids: CAWGTPALEQYF. The chain uses TRBV30 and TRBJ2-7, with D tentatively TRBD2 (6 bases). CDR1 GTSNPN and CDR2 SVGIG come from the germline V gene (reference sequence). Trimming took off 5 bases at V and 6 bases at J, with 14 bases between the two ends. The CDR3 is 12 residues long.

The genes are TRBV28 and TRBJ1-2, with D perhaps matching TRBD1 (6 bases). This CDR3 has 13 residues. The germline V gene encodes CDR1 MDHEN and CDR2 SYDVKM. V lost 4 bases to trimming and J lost 3 bases, with 9 bases between them. The CDR3 spells CASSSSGDYGYTF. The DNA for the CDR3 is TGTGCCAGCAGTTCCTCAGGGGACTATGGCTACACCTTC.

This chain joins TRBV10-3 and TRBJ2-3, with 12 bases fitting TRBD2. The CDR3 length is 16 residues. Losses at the gene ends were 6 bases for V and 4 bases for J; bases not matched to a gene: 8. In germline, CDR1 is ENHRY, CDR2 SYGVKD. The DNA for the CDR3 is TGTGCCATCAGGACTAGCGGGAGACTTGGTTCAGATACGCAGTATTTT. Encoded protein: CAIRTSGRLGSDTQYF.